What follows are 27 T cell receptor beta chains derived from one specimen sequenced in a study of blood T cell repertoires in COVID-19. Repertoires were generated with immunoSEQ multiplex PCR, while TCRdb's copy carries only in-frame clones and drops some. The sample contains about 530,000 clones, roughly 91% of which appear only once. What was sequenced was peripheral blood. The receptors here all came from a woman aged 50 to 60 with COVID-19, enrolled during active disease.

This chain links TRBV4-1 with TRBJ1-1; 7 bases match TRBD1. J lost 3 bases, V lost 1 base, and 5 bases had no gene match. Germline V gene sequence: CDR1 MGHRA, CDR2 YSYEKL. The CDR3 is 15 amino acids. CDR3 sequence: CASSQGRGQHTEAFF. CDR3 coding DNA: TGCGCCAGCAGCCAAGGTCGGGGACAGCACACTGAAGCTTTCTTT.

V usage is TRBV6-4 and J usage is TRBJ2-1; D unresolved. The CDR3 spans 11 residues. V lost 2 bases to trimming and J lost 7 bases, with 3 bases between them. CDR1 and CDR2 (germline): MRHNA, SNTAGT. As DNA, the CDR3 is TGTGCCAGCAGTGACCTTAATGAGCAGTTCTTC. Translating it yields CASSDLNEQFF.

This clone was seen once. This chain connects TRBV10-2 to TRBJ2-2, with D possibly matching TRBD1 (6 bases). CDR3 length equals 16 residues. The germline CDR1 and CDR2 sequences are WSHSY and SAAADI. The V and J ends lost 2 bases and 1 base respectively, with 11 bases between them. The CDR3 coding sequence is TGCGCCAGCAGTGAGCAGGGGCGTAGGAACACCGGGGAGCTGTTTTTT. Its protein is CASSEQGRRNTGELFF.

The chain couples TRBV3-1 (or the pseudogene TRBV3-2) to TRBJ2-7; D is perhaps TRBD2 (6 bases). From germline, CDR1 is LGHDT and CDR2 YNNKEL (reference sequence). Trimming took 3 bases from V and 6 from J, leaving 12 bases between them. CDR3 length equals 13 residues. The CDR3, as DNA: TGTGCCAGCAGCCACGGCGGGACTCGCGAGCAGTACTTC. It translates to CASSHGGTREQYF.

This sequence joins TRBV2 and TRBJ1-4, with a tentative D call TRBD1 (6 bases). The germline V gene encodes CDR1 SNHLY and CDR2 FYNNEI. This CDR3 is 13 amino acids long. Trimming pared 7 bases from V and 3 bases from J, leaving 9 bases between. Here the CDR3 DNA reads TGTGCCAGCACACAGGGCCCTAATGAAAAACTGTTTTTT. Encoded protein: CASTQGPNEKLFF.

This sequence joins TRBV29-1 and TRBJ2-5, with TRBD1 identical over 9 bases. Germline CDR1 is SQVTM and CDR2 is ANQGSEA. V shed 8 bases and J 3 bases; nucleotides not matched to a gene: 4. This CDR3 is built from 12 residues. CDR3 bases: TGCAGCTCCCGGGACAGGGAAGAGACCCAGTACTTC. Its translation: CSSRDREETQYF.

In nucleotides, the CDR3 is TGTGCCAGTAGTATAACTGGGACAGGGGGCACATCACCCCTCCACTTT. Its protein is CASSITGTGGTSPLHF. The chain has TRBV19 and TRBJ1-6; 12 bases are shared with TRBD1. Trimming at V came to 2 bases and at J to 10 bases, leaving 6 bases not matched to a gene. The CDR3 runs 16 residues. The germline V gene has CDR1 LNHDA and CDR2 SQIVND (reference sequence).

CDR3 region: CASSRPWTGGEETQYF. CDR3 sequence (DNA): TGTGCCAGTAGTCGTCCCTGGACAGGGGGCGAGGAGACCCAGTACTTC. The chain recombines TRBV19 with TRBJ2-5; 11 nucleotides agree with TRBD1. The V gene's germline CDR1 is LNHDA and CDR2 SQIVND (reference sequence). CDR3 size: 16 residues. V gave up 5 bases and J gave up 5 bases; unmatched junction bases: 10.

This chain joins TRBV6-5 and TRBJ1-5, with 9 nucleotides matching TRBD1. Germline loops: CDR1 MNHEY, CDR2 SVGAGI. The junction had 4 bases not matched to a gene; V was cut back by 4 bases and J by 6 bases. The CDR3 totals 14 residues. CDR3: CASSLRTGAQPQHF. CDR3 nucleotides: TGTGCCAGCAGTTTACGGACAGGGGCTCAGCCCCAGCATTTT.

This clone has a single count. The chain has TRBV5-1 and TRBJ1-4; tentative D call: TRBD1 (5 bases). This CDR3 is 13 amino acids long. V lost 4 bases, J lost 8 bases, and 12 bases lay in between. Germline assignment: CDR1 SGHRS and CDR2 YFSETQ. For the CDR3, the DNA is TGCGCCAGCAGCGACCAGGGAAACGAAAAACTGTTTTTT. It is translated as CASSDQGNEKLFF.

This chain links TRBV2 with TRBJ2-1, with 13 positions matching TRBD2. V dropped 11 bases and J dropped 2; count of bases not matched to a gene: 6. CDR3 length: 15 residues. CDR1 and CDR2 from the germline V gene are SNHLY and FYNNEI. CDR3 coding DNA: TGTGCCCGCACTAGCGGGGGGGCCCCCTACAATGAGCAGTTCTTC. This codes for CARTSGGAPYNEQFF.

V is TRBV7-8 and J is TRBJ2-7, with 7 positions matching TRBD2. The CDR3 runs to 13 residues. CDR1 and CDR2 from the germline V gene are SGHVS and FQNEAQ. V shed 6 bases, J shed 6 bases, and the junction held 8 bases outside the gene matches. The DNA for the CDR3 is TGTGCCAGCAGTTTACCGTTAGCGGGCGAGCAGTACTTC. It specifies CASSLPLAGEQYF. The variable domain in full, completed from reference TRBV7-8 and TRBJ2-7, reads GAGVSQSPRYKVAKRGQDVALRCDPISGHVSLFWYQQALGQGPEFLTYFQNEAQLDKSGLPSDRFFAERPEGSVSTLKIQRTQQEDSAVYLCASSLPLAGEQYFGPGTRLTVT.

V is TRBV10-2 and J is TRBJ2-1, with D tentatively TRBD2 (5 bases). The V gene's germline CDR1 is WSHSY and CDR2 SAAADI. Trimming cost V 0 bases and J 14 bases, with 11 bases left between them. This CDR3 has 12 amino acids. The chain's CDR3 is CASSESTEGEFF. The CDR3, as DNA: TGCGCCAGCAGTGAGTCGACCGAGGGTGAGTTCTTC.

The chain couples TRBV27 to TRBJ2-1, with 7 bases fitting TRBD1. J gave up 3 bases and V 6 bases, and 8 bases lay outside the gene matches. CDR3 length: 15 amino acids. CDR1 is MNHEY and CDR2 is SMNVEV in the germline V gene (reference sequence). The CDR3 sequence: CASSPRQGVYNEQFF. As DNA, the CDR3 is TGTGCCAGCAGCCCCCGACAGGGCGTCTACAATGAGCAGTTCTTC.

The V and J genes are TRBV28 and TRBJ2-3, with TRBD2 identical over 11 bases. The CDR3 contains 16 residues. The V gene's germline CDR1 is MDHEN and CDR2 SYDVKM. V lost 3 bases, J lost 1 base, and 3 bases stayed unmatched. The CDR3 DNA reads TGTGCCAGCAGTTTCAAACTAGCGGGGGGCACAGATACGCAGTATTTT. Its protein product is CASSFKLAGGTDTQYF.

The V call is TRBV3-1 (or the pseudogene TRBV3-2), the J call TRBJ2-2; unclear D gene. CDR3 length equals 15 residues. The V gene lost 1 base and the J gene lost 5 bases, with 11 bases spanning the gap. Germline CDR1 is LGHDT and CDR2 is YNNKEL (reference sequence). This chain's CDR3 is CASSQVGGPTGELFF. CDR3 nucleotides: TGTGCCAGCAGCCAAGTCGGTGGGCCAACCGGGGAGCTGTTTTTT.

The V call is TRBV4-1, the J call TRBJ1-6; 9 bases align to TRBD1. The CDR3 runs 16 residues. Germline assignment: CDR1 MGHRA and CDR2 YSYEKL. The V and J ends lost 2 bases and 7 bases, in that order; junction bases with no gene match: 6. CDR3 coding DNA: TGCGCCAGCAGCCAATCTACCGGGACAGGGAATTCACCCCTCCACTTT. It encodes CASSQSTGTGNSPLHF.

The chain is built from TRBV5-1 and TRBJ1-4, with no clear D. CDR1 and CDR2 (germline): SGHRS, YFSETQ. The V end lost 4 bases, the J end lost 3 bases, and 10 bases lay between the germline ends. The CDR3 loop spans 14 amino acids. This CDR3 is CASSPFGSNEKLFF. The CDR3 nucleotides are TGCGCCAGCAGCCCCTTCGGGTCTAATGAAAAACTGTTTTTT.

The chain uses TRBV5-6 and TRBJ2-1, with 8 bases identical to TRBD2. Germline V gene data show CDR1 as SGHDT and CDR2 as YYEEEE. After removal of 4 bases from V and 2 bases from J, the junction contained 5 bases not matched to a gene. This CDR3 is 15 amino acids long. CDR3 residues: CASSPASGPYNEQFF. The CDR3 nucleotides are TGTGCCAGCAGCCCTGCTAGCGGGCCCTACAATGAGCAGTTCTTC. Combining the CDR3 with reference TRBV5-6 and TRBJ2-1 gives the whole variable domain DAGVTQSPTHLIKTRGQQVTLRCSPKSGHDTVSWYQQALGQGPQFIFQYYEEEERQRGNFPDRFSGHQFPNYSSELNVNALLLGDSALYLCASSPASGPYNEQFFGPGTRLTVL.

There are a few counts of this clone. The CDR3 DNA is TGTGCCAGCAGCGTAGCTTGGGAGGGTCGAGAGCAGTACTTC. This sequence encodes CASSVAWEGREQYF. The rearrangement links TRBV9 to TRBJ2-7; 7 bases match TRBD2. CDR1 and CDR2 (germline): SGDLS, YYNGEE. V was clipped by 0 bases and J by 7 bases; unmatched bases: 7. CDR3 length: 14 residues.

This chain connects TRBV18 to TRBJ1-2; no clear D gene. The germline V and J ends were trimmed by 3 bases and 3 bases, with 17 bases remaining between them. The CDR3 extends over 16 amino acids. Germline values: CDR1 KGHSH, CDR2 LQKENI. CDR3 bases: TGTGCCAGCTCACCCCCAGGCGGGCTCAGCGACTATGGCTACACCTTC. Residues: CASSPPGGLSDYGYTF.

The chain carries TRBV6-5 and TRBJ2-3, with a tentative D call TRBD1 (6 bases). Germline V gene data show CDR1 as MNHEY and CDR2 as SVGAGI. V was cut by 7 bases and J by 3 bases, with 17 bases left in between. The CDR3 covers 15 residues. In DNA form, the CDR3 reads TGTGCCAGCAAAAGACAGGAATCGGGAACAGATACGCAGTATTTT. Amino acid sequence: CASKRQESGTDTQYF.

In this sample, this clone turned up once. The chain couples TRBV9 to TRBJ1-2; maybe TRBD1 (5 bases). The CDR3 loop spans 12 amino acids. Trimming stripped 3 bases from V and 8 bases from J, with 11 bases between. CDR1 is SGDLS, CDR2 YYNGEE, per germline. CDR3 residues: CASSAGMGGYTF. CDR3 DNA sequence: TGTGCCAGCAGCGCAGGGATGGGGGGCTACACCTTC.

This chain links TRBV6-5 with TRBJ1-2, with D hard to call. CDR1 is MNHEY, CDR2 SVGAGI, per germline. This CDR3 has 11 amino acids. V was trimmed by 11 bases and J by 5 bases, leaving 12 bases between them. The CDR3 DNA reads TGTGCCGGCGCGAGCGCGTATGGCTACACCTTC. Its translation: CAGASAYGYTF.

V gene TRBV5-1 combines with J gene TRBJ2-3; 8 nucleotides line up with TRBD1. The V segment lost 4 bases and the J segment 3 bases; nucleotides outside the gene matches: 7. The CDR3 is 15 residues long. Germline V gene sequence: CDR1 SGHRS, CDR2 YFSETQ. The CDR3 sequence: CASSATGVLTDTQYF. In DNA form, the CDR3 reads TGCGCCAGCAGCGCGACAGGGGTATTGACAGATACGCAGTATTTT.

There are many counts of this clone. The chain combines TRBV6-5 with TRBJ1-1; D gene unclear. CDR1 is MNHEY and CDR2 is SVGAGI in the germline V gene. V lost 1 base and J 6 bases, leaving 12 bases between the germline ends. CDR3 length: 14 amino acids. CDR3 nucleotides: TGTGCCAGCAGTTACTATCTAAACCGGGCTGAAGCTTTCTTT. Protein sequence: CASSYYLNRAEAFF.

The gene calls are TRBV19 and TRBJ1-3; 8 bases match TRBD1. V shed 3 bases, J shed 4 bases, and the junction held 5 bases outside the gene matches. Germline values: CDR1 LNHDA, CDR2 SQIVND (reference sequence). The CDR3 has 15 amino acids. CDR3 sequence: CASSILRGRGNTIYF. In DNA, the CDR3 is TGTGCCAGTAGTATCCTCAGGGGGCGAGGAAACACCATATATTTT. Together with reference TRBV19 and TRBJ1-3, the CDR3 gives the full variable domain: DGGITQSPKYLFRKEGQNVTLSCEQNLNHDAMYWYRQDPGQGLRLIYYSQIVNDFQKGDIAEGYSVSREKKESFPLTVTSAQKNPTAFYLCASSILRGRGNTIYFGEGSWLTVV.